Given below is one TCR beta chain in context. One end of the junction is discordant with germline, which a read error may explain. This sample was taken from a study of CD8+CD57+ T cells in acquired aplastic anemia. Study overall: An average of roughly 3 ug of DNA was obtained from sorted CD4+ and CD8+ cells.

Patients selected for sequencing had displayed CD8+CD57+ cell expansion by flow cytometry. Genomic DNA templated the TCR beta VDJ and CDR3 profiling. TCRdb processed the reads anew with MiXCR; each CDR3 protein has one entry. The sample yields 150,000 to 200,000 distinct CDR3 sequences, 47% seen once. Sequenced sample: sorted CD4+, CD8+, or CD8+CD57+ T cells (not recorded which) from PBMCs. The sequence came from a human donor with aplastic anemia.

In nucleotides, the CDR3 is TGCGCCAACCATAGAGAAGGGAACACTGAAGCTTTCTTT. Its translation is CANHREGNTEAFF. This rearrangement joins TRBV2 to TRBJ1-1; D not resolved. Germline CDR1 reads SNHLY; CDR2 reads FYNNEI. The CDR3 spans 13 residues.